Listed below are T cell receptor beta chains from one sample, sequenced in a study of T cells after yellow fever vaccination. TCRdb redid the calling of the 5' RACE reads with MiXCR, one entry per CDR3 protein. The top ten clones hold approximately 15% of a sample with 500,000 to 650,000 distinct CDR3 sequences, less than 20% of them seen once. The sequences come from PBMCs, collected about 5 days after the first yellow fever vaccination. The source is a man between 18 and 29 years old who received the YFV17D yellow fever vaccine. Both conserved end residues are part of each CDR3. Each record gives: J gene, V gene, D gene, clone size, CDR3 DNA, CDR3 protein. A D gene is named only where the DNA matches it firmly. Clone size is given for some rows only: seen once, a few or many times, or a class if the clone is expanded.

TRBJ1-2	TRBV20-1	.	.	TGCAGTGCTAGAGGGCCGGGCCCTAATGGCTACACCTTC	CSARGPGPNGYTF
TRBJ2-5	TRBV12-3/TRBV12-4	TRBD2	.	TGTGCCAGCAGTTTAGGGGGGGGGAGTCAAGAGACCCAGTACTTC	CASSLGGGSQETQYF
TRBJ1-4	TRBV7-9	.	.	TGTGCCAGCAGCTTAGGCTCAGTGAATGAAAAACTGTTTTTT	CASSLGSVNEKLFF
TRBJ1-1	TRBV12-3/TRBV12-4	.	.	TGTGCCAGCAGTTTAGGGGACCTTGAAGCTTTCTTT	CASSLGDLEAFF
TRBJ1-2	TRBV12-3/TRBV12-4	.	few	TGTGCCAGCAGTTCGGACGCCAACCTCTATGGCTACACCTTC	CASSSDANLYGYTF
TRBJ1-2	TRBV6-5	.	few	TGTGCCAGCAGTTACGCTGGGGGGCTTGGTGGCTACACCTTC	CASSYAGGLGGYTF
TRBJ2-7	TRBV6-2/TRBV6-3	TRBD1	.	TGTGCCAGCTCAGGACAGGTCAAAATCGGTCCCTACGAGCAGTACTTC	CASSGQVKIGPYEQYF
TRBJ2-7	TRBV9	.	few	TGTGCCAGCAGCGTAGCTAGGGGCTTCTCATCCCAGTACGAGCAGTACTTC	CASSVARGFSSQYEQYF
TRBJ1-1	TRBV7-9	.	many	TGTGCCAGCAGCCAAACAGGGCCGGGTACTGAAGCTTTCTTT	CASSQTGPGTEAFF
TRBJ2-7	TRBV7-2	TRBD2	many	TGTGCCAGCAGCTCTAGCGGGGGGGCCTACGAGCAGTACTTC	CASSSSGGAYEQYF
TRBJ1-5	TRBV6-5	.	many	TGTGCCAGCAGTTACTCGACGGGTTTTCGCCGTCAGCCCCAGCATTTT	CASSYSTGFRRQPQHF
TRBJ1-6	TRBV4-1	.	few	TGCGCCAGCAGCCAAGACACCTTTGATTCACCCCTCCACTTT	CASSQDTFDSPLHF
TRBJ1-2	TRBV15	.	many	TGTGCCACCAGCAGAGATTATTTTCCAGGGGAGGGCTACACCTTC	CATSRDYFPGEGYTF
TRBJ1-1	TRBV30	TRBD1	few	TGTGCCTGGAGTTTAGGACAGGGGAACACTGAAGCTTTCTTT	CAWSLGQGNTEAFF
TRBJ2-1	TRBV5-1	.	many	TGCGCCAGCAGCTTGGTCAGCGGACAGTACAATGAGCAGTTCTTC	CASSLVSGQYNEQFF
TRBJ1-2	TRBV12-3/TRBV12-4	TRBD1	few	TGTGCCAGCAGTAAGAGCCGCACAGGGGAGGGTGGCTACACCTTC	CASSKSRTGEGGYTF
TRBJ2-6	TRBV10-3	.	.	TGTGCCATCAGTGAGGAATCAAACAGAGGCTCTGGGGCCAACGTCCTGACTTTC	CAISEESNRGSGANVLTF
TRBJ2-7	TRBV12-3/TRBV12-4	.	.	TGTGCCAGCAGTGCACAGGGTTACTCCTACGAGCAGTACTTC	CASSAQGYSYEQYF
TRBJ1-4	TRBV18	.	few	TGTGCCAGCACTCAGGGAGAGGATGAAAAACTGTTTTTT	CASTQGEDEKLFF
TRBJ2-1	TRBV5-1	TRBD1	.	TGCGCCAGCAGCGCCGGACAGGGGGCAGATGAGCAGTTCTTC	CASSAGQGADEQFF
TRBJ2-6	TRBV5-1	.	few	TGCGCCAGCAGCTGGGACCCTGGGGCCAACGTCCTGACTTTC	CASSWDPGANVLTF
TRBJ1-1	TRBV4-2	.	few	TGTGCCAGCAGCCAAGTCCGGGGAGGGAACACTGAAGCTTTCTTT	CASSQVRGGNTEAFF
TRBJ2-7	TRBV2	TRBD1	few	TGTGCCAGCAGTGTTGACAGGGGCCGTGCCTACGAGCAGTACTTC	CASSVDRGRAYEQYF
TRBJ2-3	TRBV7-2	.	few	TGTGCCAGCAGCTTAGCGCCTTGGGGAGGCCTCACAGATACGCAGTATTTT	CASSLAPWGGLTDTQYF
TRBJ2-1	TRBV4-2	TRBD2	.	TGTGCCAGCAGAGCCGGGGGGAGTGAGAATGAGCAGTTCTTC	CASRAGGSENEQFF
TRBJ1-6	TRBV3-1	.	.	TGTGCCAGCAGCCAAGAGGGTGTTCCTTCACCCCTCCACTTT	CASSQEGVPSPLHF
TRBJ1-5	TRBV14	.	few	TGTGCCAGCAGCCAATTGGGGAGCAATCAGCCCCAGCATTTT	CASSQLGSNQPQHF
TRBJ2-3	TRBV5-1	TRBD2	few	TGCGCCAGCAGCTTGTTCATGGCTAGCGGGGGGGCGAGCACAGATACGCAGTATTTT	CASSLFMASGGASTDTQYF
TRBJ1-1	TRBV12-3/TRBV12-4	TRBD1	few	TGTGCCAGCAGGGGACAGGAGGAAGCTTTCTTT	CASRGQEEAFF
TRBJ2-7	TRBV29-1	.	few	TGCAGCATTCTAAGGGACCAATCCTACGAGCAGTACTTC	CSILRDQSYEQYF
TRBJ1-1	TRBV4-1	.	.	TGCGCCAGCAGCCCATCACCAAACACTGAAGCTTTCTTT	CASSPSPNTEAFF
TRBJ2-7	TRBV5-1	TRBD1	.	TGCGCCAGCAGCTTGGAACCCCCCCCAGGGGGTAAGTACTTC	CASSLEPPPGGKYF
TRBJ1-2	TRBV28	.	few	TGTGCCAGCAGTTCCCCGGACAGCTCGGACTATGGCTACACCTTC	CASSSPDSSDYGYTF
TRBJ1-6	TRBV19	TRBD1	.	TGTGCCAGTGGGGGTGGACAGGGGTTTAATTCACCCCTCCACTTT	CASGGGQGFNSPLHF
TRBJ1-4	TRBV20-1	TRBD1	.	TGCAGTGCTAGAGAGGGGGACAGGGGAGAAAAACTGTTTTTT	CSAREGDRGEKLFF
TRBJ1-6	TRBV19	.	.	TGTGCCAGTAGTATGGTGGACTCACCCCTCCACTTT	CASSMVDSPLHF
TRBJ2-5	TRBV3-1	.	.	TGTGCCAGCAGCCCCGATGGAGCGTCGAAGACCCAGTACTTC	CASSPDGASKTQYF
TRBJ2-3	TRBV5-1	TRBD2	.	TGCGCCAGCAGCTTGGCCCGGACTAGCGGGGTCACAGATACGCAGTATTTT	CASSLARTSGVTDTQYF
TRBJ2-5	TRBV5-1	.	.	TGCGCCAGCAGTTCCGGGACCCAGAGAGGGACCCAGTACTTC	CASSSGTQRGTQYF
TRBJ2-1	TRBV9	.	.	TGTGCCAGCAGCGTAGGCCGACTGGTCGGCTCCTACAATGAGCAGTTCTTC	CASSVGRLVGSYNEQFF
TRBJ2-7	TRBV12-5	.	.	TGTGCTAGTGGTTCCCATGAGGGATTACTCGAATACGAGCAGTACTTC	CASGSHEGLLEYEQYF